The T cell receptor beta chain described here comes from a study of shared clonotypes between healthy human individuals. Study background: Donor composition was a couple of women and three men, aged 18 to 49. Overall study results and limits: A limitation of the genetic and exposure-history diversity represented arose from few donors.

Over several immunoSEQ plates, each subset's genomic DNA was distributed in even portions. TCRdb's copy holds only in-frame clones and misses some; the assay was immunoSEQ multiplex PCR. Of about 490,000 clones listed, around 80% are singletons. The CDR3 contains 16 residues. Looked up from germline, CDR1 is LNHNV and CDR2 is YYDKDF (reference sequence). V dropped 0 bases and J dropped 0 bases, with 9 bases sitting between them. With regard to this clone: Its antigen is not identified.

Unsorted samples, those not sorted, used 75 million to 90 million PBMCs for genomic DNA. This chain connects TRBV15 to TRBJ1-5; D uncertain. Sequences were obtained from PBMCs. The receptor's source is a middle-aged woman in good health. Some clones in this sample may be carry-over from other donors' samples. Here the CDR3 DNA reads TGTGCCACCAGCAGAGATCTCGGAGATAGCAATCAGCCCCAGCATTTT. Its translation is CATSRDLGDSNQPQHF.